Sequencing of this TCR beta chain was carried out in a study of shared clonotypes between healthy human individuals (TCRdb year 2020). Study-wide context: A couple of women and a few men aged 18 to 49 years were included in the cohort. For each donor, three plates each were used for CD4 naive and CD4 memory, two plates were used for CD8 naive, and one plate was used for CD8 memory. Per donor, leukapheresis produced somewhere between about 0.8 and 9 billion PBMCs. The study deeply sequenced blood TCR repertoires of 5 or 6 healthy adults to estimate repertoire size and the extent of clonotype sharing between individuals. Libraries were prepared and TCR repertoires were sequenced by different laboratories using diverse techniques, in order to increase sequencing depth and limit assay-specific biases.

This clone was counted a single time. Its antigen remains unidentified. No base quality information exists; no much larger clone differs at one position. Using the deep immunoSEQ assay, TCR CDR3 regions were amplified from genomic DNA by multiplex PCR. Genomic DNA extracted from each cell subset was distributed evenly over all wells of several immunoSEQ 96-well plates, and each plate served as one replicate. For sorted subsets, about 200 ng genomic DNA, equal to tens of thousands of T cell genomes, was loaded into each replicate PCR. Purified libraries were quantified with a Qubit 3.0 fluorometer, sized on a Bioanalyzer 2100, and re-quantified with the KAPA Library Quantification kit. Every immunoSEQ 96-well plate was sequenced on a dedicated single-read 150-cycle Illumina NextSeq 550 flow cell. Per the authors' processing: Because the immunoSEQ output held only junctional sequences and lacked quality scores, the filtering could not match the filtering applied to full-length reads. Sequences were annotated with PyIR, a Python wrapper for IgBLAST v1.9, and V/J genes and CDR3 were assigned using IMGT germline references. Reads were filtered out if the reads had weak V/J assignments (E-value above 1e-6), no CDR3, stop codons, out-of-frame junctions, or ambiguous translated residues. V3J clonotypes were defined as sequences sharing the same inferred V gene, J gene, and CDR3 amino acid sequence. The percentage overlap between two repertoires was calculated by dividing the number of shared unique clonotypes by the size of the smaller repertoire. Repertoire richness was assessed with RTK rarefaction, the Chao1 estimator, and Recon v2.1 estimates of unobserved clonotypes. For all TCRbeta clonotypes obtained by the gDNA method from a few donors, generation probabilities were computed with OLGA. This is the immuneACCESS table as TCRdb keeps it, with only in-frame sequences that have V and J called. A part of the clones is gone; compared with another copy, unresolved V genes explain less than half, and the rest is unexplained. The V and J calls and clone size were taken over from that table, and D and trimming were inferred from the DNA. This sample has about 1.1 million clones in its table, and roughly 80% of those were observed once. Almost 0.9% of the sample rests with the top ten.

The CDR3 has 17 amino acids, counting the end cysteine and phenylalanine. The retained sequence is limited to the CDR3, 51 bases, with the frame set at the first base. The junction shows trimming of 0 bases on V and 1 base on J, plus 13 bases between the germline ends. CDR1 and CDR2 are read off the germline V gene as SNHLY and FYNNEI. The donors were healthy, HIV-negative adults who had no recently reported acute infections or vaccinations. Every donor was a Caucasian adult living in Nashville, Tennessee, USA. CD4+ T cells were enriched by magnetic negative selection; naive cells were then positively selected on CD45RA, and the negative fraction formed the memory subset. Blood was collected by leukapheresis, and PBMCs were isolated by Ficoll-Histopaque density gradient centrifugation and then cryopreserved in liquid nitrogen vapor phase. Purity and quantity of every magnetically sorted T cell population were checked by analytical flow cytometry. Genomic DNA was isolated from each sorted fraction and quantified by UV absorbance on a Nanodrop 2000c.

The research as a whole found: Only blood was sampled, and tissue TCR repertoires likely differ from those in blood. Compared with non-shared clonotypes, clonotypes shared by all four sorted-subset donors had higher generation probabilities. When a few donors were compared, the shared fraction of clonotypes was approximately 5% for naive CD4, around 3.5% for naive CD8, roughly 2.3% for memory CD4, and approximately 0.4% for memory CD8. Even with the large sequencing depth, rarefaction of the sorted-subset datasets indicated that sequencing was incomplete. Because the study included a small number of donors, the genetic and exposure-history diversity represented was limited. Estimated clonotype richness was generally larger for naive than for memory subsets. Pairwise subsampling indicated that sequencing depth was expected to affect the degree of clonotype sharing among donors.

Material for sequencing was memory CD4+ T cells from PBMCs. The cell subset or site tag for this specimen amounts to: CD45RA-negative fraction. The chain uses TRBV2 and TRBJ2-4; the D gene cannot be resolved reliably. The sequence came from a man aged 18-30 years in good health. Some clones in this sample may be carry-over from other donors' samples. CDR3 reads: CASSEAILIMAKNIQYF. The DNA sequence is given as TGTGCCAGCAGTGAAGCAATACTGATTATGGCCAAAAACATTCAGTACTTC. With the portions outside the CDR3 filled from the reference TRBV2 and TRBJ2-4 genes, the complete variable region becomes EPEVTQTPSHQVTQMGQEVILRCVPISNHLYFYWYRQILGQKVEFLVSFYNNEISEKSEIFDDQFSVERPDGSNFTLKIRSTKLEDSAMYFCASSEAILIMAKNIQYFGAGTRLSVL.